One and the same sample provided the 32 T cell receptor beta chains below, sequenced in a study of blood T cell repertoires in COVID-19. Sequencing was performed with immunoSEQ multiplex PCR; in TCRdb, only in-frame clones are kept and a portion is missing. The top ten clones hold approximately 7.9% of a sample with about 230,000 clones, 81% of them seen once. Sample: peripheral blood. These receptors all stem from an elderly woman with acute or convalescent COVID-19.

This clone appeared a few times. The rearrangement joins TRBV28 to TRBJ2-5; 11 bases fit TRBD2. V dropped 4 bases and J dropped 3; count of bases not matched to a gene: 13. The V gene's germline CDR1 is MDHEN and CDR2 SYDVKM. CDR3 length equals 18 residues. DNA of the CDR3: TGTGCCAGCAGTTCATTTCCGAAGACTAGCGGGGTAAAAGAGACCCAGTACTTC. This sequence encodes CASSSFPKTSGVKETQYF.

CDR3 region: CSVDRPDRIYGYTF. The CDR3 region has the DNA TGCAGCGTTGACCGTCCGGACAGGATCTATGGCTACACCTTC. The rearrangement links TRBV29-1 to TRBJ1-2, with 7 bases that match TRBD1. V shed 3 bases and J 4 bases; nucleotides not matched to a gene: 8. Germline V gene data show CDR1 as SQVTM and CDR2 as ANQGSEA. This CDR3 contains 14 residues.

The rearrangement uses TRBV11-2 and TRBJ2-2; TRBD1 matches 8 bases. V was pared by 4 bases and J by 1 base, with 8 bases of the junction left unmatched. The CDR3 runs 17 residues. CDR1 SGHAT and CDR2 FQNNGV come from the germline V gene. The CDR3 DNA is TGTGCCAGCAGCTCGGGGCCAGGGGGCCGGAACACCGGGGAGCTGTTTTTT. Translating it yields CASSSGPGGRNTGELFF.

This clone was counted once. In the same sample, other DNA sequences code for this CDR3. J is TRBJ2-7 and V is TRBV3-1 (or the pseudogene TRBV3-2); no clear D gene. V lost 1 base and J lost 3, with 7 bases in between. This CDR3 region has 13 residues. The germline CDR1 and CDR2 sequences are LGHDT and YNNKEL (reference sequence). The CDR3 DNA reads TGTGCCAGCAGCCAAGCGCACAGCTACGAGCAGTACTTC. As protein: CASSQAHSYEQYF.

This clone was observed a few times. The CDR3 coding sequence is TGTGCCAGCAGTTATGAAGGACAGACTAATTCACCCCTCCACTTT. Protein: CASSYEGQTNSPLHF. V is TRBV6-5 and J is TRBJ1-6, with D possibly TRBD1 on 6 matching bases. The V end lost 3 bases, the J end lost 6 bases, and 12 bases lay between the germline ends. This CDR3 has 15 amino acids. Germline loops: CDR1 MNHEY, CDR2 SVGAGI.

The CDR3 region has the DNA TGTGCCAGCAGTGAAGGAGGGCTAGCGGCCTCCTACAATGAGCAGTTCTTC. Translating gives CASSEGGLAASYNEQFF. The rearrangement joins TRBV6-1 to TRBJ2-1; 7 bases line up with TRBD2. CDR1 and CDR2 (germline): MNHNS, SASEGT. V trimming: 1 base; J trimming: 0 bases; junction bases outside the gene matches: 6. This CDR3 is built from 17 residues.

The V call is TRBV6-1, the J call TRBJ1-5, with D unresolved. CDR3 size: 16 residues. V lost 1 base and J lost 5, with 15 bases in between. In germline, CDR1 is MNHNS, CDR2 SASEGT. CDR3 sequence: CASSEGGMGRYQPQHF. In DNA, the CDR3 is TGTGCCAGCAGTGAAGGAGGGATGGGAAGATATCAGCCCCAGCATTTT.

This rearrangement joins TRBV2 to TRBJ1-3; tentative D call: TRBD1 (5 bases). V was shortened by 7 bases and J by 0 bases, with 10 bases between the two germline ends. The CDR3 totals 14 residues. Germline V gene data show CDR1 as SNHLY and CDR2 as FYNNEI. The CDR3 region is CASKKGVSGNTIYF. CDR3 coding DNA: TGTGCCAGCAAAAAAGGGGTCTCTGGAAACACCATATATTTT. Based on the CDR3 plus reference TRBV2 and TRBJ1-3, the full variable domain is EPEVTQTPSHQVTQMGQEVILRCVPISNHLYFYWYRQILGQKVEFLVSFYNNEISEKSEIFDDQFSVERPDGSNFTLKIRSTKLEDSAMYFCASKKGVSGNTIYFGEGSWLTVV.

This chain uses TRBV10-3 with TRBJ1-1, with a tentative D call TRBD1 (6 bases). This CDR3 has 17 amino acids. Trimming removed 0 bases at V and 4 bases at J, with 18 bases between. From germline, CDR1 is ENHRY and CDR2 SYGVKD. CDR3 in amino acids: CAISESLSLKGGTEAFF. CDR3 nucleotide sequence: TGTGCCATCAGTGAGTCCCTCTCCCTGAAAGGGGGCACTGAAGCTTTCTTT.

As for this clone: Germline and junction disagree at one end, which may indicate a read error. The chain is built from TRBV7-2 and TRBJ1-2, with D maybe TRBD1 (6 bases). Looked up from germline, CDR1 is SGHTA and CDR2 is FQGNSA. This CDR3 is built from 13 residues. The CDR3 DNA reads TGTGCCAGCAGCTTAGTTGGGGACACTCTTCGCTCCTTC. It codes for CASSLVGDTLRSF.

This clone was seen only once. The chain has TRBV7-2 and TRBJ1-2; tentative D call: TRBD1 (6 bases). CDR3 length: 15 residues. The germline gives CDR1 SGHTA, CDR2 FQGNSA. Deletions cut 5 bases from V and 7 bases from J, with 20 bases between. CDR3 sequence reads: CASSIRLQGHSGYTF. DNA for the CDR3: TGTGCCAGCAGCATAAGACTACAGGGACATAGTGGCTACACCTTC.

The chain couples TRBV14 to TRBJ2-7; a possible D gene is TRBD2 (6 bases). The V and J ends lost 7 bases and 1 base respectively, with 14 bases between them. The V gene's germline CDR1 is SGHDN and CDR2 FVKESK. This CDR3 has 14 residues. The CDR3 region is CASKRNSGSYEQYF. The CDR3 nucleotides read TGTGCCAGCAAGAGGAATAGCGGTTCCTACGAGCAGTACTTC.

The CDR3 loop reads CASSASRGGPYNEQFF. The CDR3 coding sequence is TGTGCCAGCAGCGCGTCAAGGGGGGGACCCTACAATGAGCAGTTCTTC. The chain couples TRBV9 to TRBJ2-1, with D possibly being TRBD2 (7 bases). V shed 3 bases and J shed 2 bases, with 15 bases lying between them. Per the germline V gene, CDR1 is SGDLS and CDR2 is YYNGEE. This CDR3 spans 16 amino acids.

The CDR3 region has the DNA TGTGCCAGCAGCCAAGATTATCAGGGGGGAGCAAGCGGCTACACCTTC. This translates into CASSQDYQGGASGYTF. The chain carries TRBV3-1 (or the pseudogene TRBV3-2) and TRBJ1-2, with 7 bases aligning to TRBD1. Germline loops: CDR1 LGHDT, CDR2 YNNKEL (reference sequence). The CDR3 has 16 amino acids. V shed 0 bases and J 8 bases; nucleotides not matched to a gene: 12.

The gene calls are TRBV6-4 and TRBJ1-2; 7 positions match TRBD1. Germline V gives CDR1 MRHNA, CDR2 SNTAGT. The CDR3 is 14 residues long. The ends lost 0 bases at V and 4 bases at J; junction bases unmatched: 2. CDR3 sequence (DNA): TGTGCCAGCAGTGACTCAGCAGGGGGCTATGGCTACACCTTC. As protein: CASSDSAGGYGYTF.

This clone has only a few counts. The chain couples TRBV7-9 to TRBJ2-1; D gene unclear. Trimming pared 4 bases from V and 6 bases from J, leaving 4 bases between. This CDR3 comprises 11 residues. Germline CDR1 SEHNR, CDR2 FQNEAQ (reference sequence). The chain's CDR3 is CASSSLNEQFF. CDR3 in DNA: TGTGCCAGCAGCTCCCTCAATGAGCAGTTCTTC.

This clone appeared once. V is TRBV14 and J is TRBJ2-7; 10 nucleotides match TRBD1. The CDR3 has 16 residues. Germline values: CDR1 SGHDN, CDR2 FVKESK. The trim removed 4 bases at V and 1 base at J, leaving 7 bases unmatched. Here the CDR3 DNA reads TGTGCCAGCAGCCGGAAACCGGGACAGGGGTCCTACGAGCAGTACTTC. Amino acids: CASSRKPGQGSYEQYF.

V is TRBV6-6 and J is TRBJ1-5; 12 nucleotides match TRBD1. V lost 5 bases and J lost 5; bases outside the gene matches: 10. Germline V gene data show CDR1 as MNHNY and CDR2 as SVGAGI (reference sequence). The CDR3 runs 17 residues. Here the CDR3 DNA reads TGTGCCAGCAGTCTCCGCCGGGACAGGGGGCACCATCAGCCCCAGCATTTT. Translating gives CASSLRRDRGHHQPQHF.

The chain employs TRBV27 and TRBJ2-1; 12 bases match TRBD2. CDR1 and CDR2 (germline): MNHEY, SMNVEV (reference sequence). The CDR3 has 19 residues. V lost 5 bases and J lost 1; bases outside the gene matches: 12. The DNA of the CDR3 is TGTGCCAGCAGTGCAAGCAAGACTAGCGGGAGATGGTCCTACAATGAGCAGTTCTTC. Protein: CASSASKTSGRWSYNEQFF.

The rearrangement joins TRBV18 to TRBJ2-5; D unresolved. Trimming pared 6 bases from V and 4 bases from J, leaving 9 bases between. CDR1 KGHSH and CDR2 LQKENI come from the germline V gene. This CDR3 contains 12 residues. In DNA form, the CDR3 reads TGTGCCAGCTCCCAAGCCGGAGAGACCCAGTACTTC. It codes for CASSQAGETQYF.

The chain employs TRBV9 and TRBJ1-5; TRBD1 is a possible D gene (5 bases). The germline V gene encodes CDR1 SGDLS and CDR2 YYNGEE. This CDR3 contains 14 residues. V dropped 1 base and J dropped 5 bases, with 10 bases sitting between them. The CDR3 spells CASSVSDSYQPQHF. The CDR3, as DNA: TGTGCCAGCAGCGTAAGCGACAGTTATCAGCCCCAGCATTTT.

This clone was recorded once. This sequence joins TRBV3-1 (or the pseudogene TRBV3-2) and TRBJ2-4; TRBD1 might be the D (5 bases). V shed 0 bases and J shed 0 bases, with 6 bases lying between them. Germline V gives CDR1 LGHDT, CDR2 YNNKEL (reference sequence). This CDR3 has 15 amino acids. DNA for the CDR3: TGTGCCAGCAGCCAAGAGACAGTAGCCAAAAACATTCAGTACTTC. Translating it yields CASSQETVAKNIQYF.

CDR3 nucleotide sequence: TGCAGCGTTGGGGCCTCTCAATTCCCGGGGGAGACCCAGTACTTC. Encoded protein: CSVGASQFPGETQYF. The rearrangement uses TRBV29-1 and TRBJ2-5; D is perhaps TRBD2 (5 bases). This CDR3 comprises 15 residues. Germline CDR1 reads SQVTM; CDR2 reads ANQGSEA. Trimming left V 4 bases short and J 5 bases short, with 20 bases between.

The J gene is TRBJ2-1, the V gene TRBV6-6; 7 bases agree with TRBD1. This CDR3 is built from 14 residues. CDR1 and CDR2 (germline): MNHNY, SVGAGI (reference sequence). Losses at the gene ends were 10 bases for V and 8 bases for J; bases not matched to a gene: 14. The CDR3 DNA is TGTGCCACCAAGGGCGCAGGGGGTGTCGATGAGCAGTTCTTC. Protein sequence: CATKGAGGVDEQFF.

This clone was seen just once. The genes are TRBV7-9 and TRBJ2-3, with 10 bases that match TRBD2. The CDR3 extends over 13 amino acids. The germline V gene encodes CDR1 SEHNR and CDR2 FQNEAQ (reference sequence). V dropped 11 bases and J dropped 6; count of bases not matched to a gene: 8. The CDR3 sequence is CAGGSGGEDTQYF. The CDR3 DNA sequence: TGTGCCGGAGGAAGCGGGGGGGAGGATACGCAGTATTTT.

The chain combines TRBV5-5 with TRBJ2-3; D ambiguous. V lost 2 bases, J lost 0 bases, and 10 bases lay in between. The CDR3 is 15 residues long. CDR1 is SGHKS, CDR2 YYEKEE, per germline (reference sequence). CDR3 DNA sequence: TGTGCCAGCAGCTTCTCAGATTATAGCACAGATACGCAGTATTTT. It codes for CASSFSDYSTDTQYF.

The chain uses TRBV11-2 and TRBJ2-7; no firm D call. The V and J ends lost 3 bases and 3 bases respectively, with 6 bases between them. The CDR3 consists of 12 residues. Germline values: CDR1 SGHAT, CDR2 FQNNGV. The CDR3 spells CASSFSRYEQYF. CDR3 DNA: TGTGCCAGCAGCTTTTCGCGCTACGAGCAGTACTTC. The complete variable domain, with remaining parts taken from reference TRBV11-2 and TRBJ2-7, reads EAGVAQSPRYKIIEKRQSVAFWCNPISGHATLYWYQQILGQGPKLLIQFQNNGVVDDSQLPKDRFSAERLKGVDSTLKIQPAKLEDSAVYLCASSFSRYEQYFGPGTRLTVT.

The chain carries TRBV9 and TRBJ1-3; a possible D gene is TRBD1 (5 bases). The CDR3 is made up of 16 amino acids. Trimming removed 4 bases at V and 0 bases at J, with 14 bases between. Germline V gives CDR1 SGDLS, CDR2 YYNGEE. The CDR3 nucleotides are TGTGCCAGCAGCTTACATCCAGGGTCCTCTGGAAACACCATATATTTT. This translates into CASSLHPGSSGNTIYF. Together with reference TRBV9 and TRBJ1-3, the CDR3 gives the full variable domain: DSGVTQTPKHLITATGQRVTLRCSPRSGDLSVYWYQQSLDQGLQFLIQYYNGEERAKGNILERFSAQQFPDLHSELNLSSLELGDSALYFCASSLHPGSSGNTIYFGEGSWLTVV.

The V and J genes are TRBV27 and TRBJ2-2, with TRBD2 identical over 8 bases. Germline lookup yields CDR1 MNHEY and CDR2 SMNVEV (reference sequence). Losses at the gene ends were 2 bases for V and 8 bases for J; bases not matched to a gene: 1. The CDR3 sequence is 13 residues long. CDR3: CASSLLAGGELFF. The CDR3 region has the DNA TGTGCCAGCAGTTTACTAGCGGGTGGGGAGCTGTTTTTT.

CDR3: CASSDATSGGSDSYEQYF. CDR3 nucleotide sequence: TGTGCCAGCAGTGACGCGACTAGCGGGGGTTCGGACTCCTACGAGCAGTACTTC. This chain uses TRBV6-4 with TRBJ2-7; 12 bases align to TRBD2. Losses at the gene ends were 2 bases for V and 0 bases for J; bases not matched to a gene: 8. Germline V lookup: CDR1 MRHNA, CDR2 SNTAGT. CDR3 size: 18 residues.

The chain couples TRBV27 to TRBJ1-1; 9 nucleotides match TRBD1. V lost 0 bases and J lost 8; bases outside the gene matches: 7. Germline V gives CDR1 MNHEY, CDR2 SMNVEV (reference sequence). This CDR3 region has 15 residues. The DNA of the CDR3 is TGTGCCAGCAGTTTATCGCTCGGGACAGGGACCGAAGCTTTCTTT. The encoded protein is CASSLSLGTGTEAFF.

This clone was observed a single time. Other DNA sequences of this sample code for an identical CDR3. This chain joins TRBV12-3 or TRBV12-4 and TRBJ2-7; D remains ambiguous. V lost 4 bases and J 1 base, leaving 8 bases between the germline ends. The CDR3 is made up of 13 amino acids. CDR3 in amino acids: CASSSSNSYEQYF. CDR3 in DNA: TGTGCCAGCAGTTCCTCTAATTCCTACGAGCAGTACTTC.